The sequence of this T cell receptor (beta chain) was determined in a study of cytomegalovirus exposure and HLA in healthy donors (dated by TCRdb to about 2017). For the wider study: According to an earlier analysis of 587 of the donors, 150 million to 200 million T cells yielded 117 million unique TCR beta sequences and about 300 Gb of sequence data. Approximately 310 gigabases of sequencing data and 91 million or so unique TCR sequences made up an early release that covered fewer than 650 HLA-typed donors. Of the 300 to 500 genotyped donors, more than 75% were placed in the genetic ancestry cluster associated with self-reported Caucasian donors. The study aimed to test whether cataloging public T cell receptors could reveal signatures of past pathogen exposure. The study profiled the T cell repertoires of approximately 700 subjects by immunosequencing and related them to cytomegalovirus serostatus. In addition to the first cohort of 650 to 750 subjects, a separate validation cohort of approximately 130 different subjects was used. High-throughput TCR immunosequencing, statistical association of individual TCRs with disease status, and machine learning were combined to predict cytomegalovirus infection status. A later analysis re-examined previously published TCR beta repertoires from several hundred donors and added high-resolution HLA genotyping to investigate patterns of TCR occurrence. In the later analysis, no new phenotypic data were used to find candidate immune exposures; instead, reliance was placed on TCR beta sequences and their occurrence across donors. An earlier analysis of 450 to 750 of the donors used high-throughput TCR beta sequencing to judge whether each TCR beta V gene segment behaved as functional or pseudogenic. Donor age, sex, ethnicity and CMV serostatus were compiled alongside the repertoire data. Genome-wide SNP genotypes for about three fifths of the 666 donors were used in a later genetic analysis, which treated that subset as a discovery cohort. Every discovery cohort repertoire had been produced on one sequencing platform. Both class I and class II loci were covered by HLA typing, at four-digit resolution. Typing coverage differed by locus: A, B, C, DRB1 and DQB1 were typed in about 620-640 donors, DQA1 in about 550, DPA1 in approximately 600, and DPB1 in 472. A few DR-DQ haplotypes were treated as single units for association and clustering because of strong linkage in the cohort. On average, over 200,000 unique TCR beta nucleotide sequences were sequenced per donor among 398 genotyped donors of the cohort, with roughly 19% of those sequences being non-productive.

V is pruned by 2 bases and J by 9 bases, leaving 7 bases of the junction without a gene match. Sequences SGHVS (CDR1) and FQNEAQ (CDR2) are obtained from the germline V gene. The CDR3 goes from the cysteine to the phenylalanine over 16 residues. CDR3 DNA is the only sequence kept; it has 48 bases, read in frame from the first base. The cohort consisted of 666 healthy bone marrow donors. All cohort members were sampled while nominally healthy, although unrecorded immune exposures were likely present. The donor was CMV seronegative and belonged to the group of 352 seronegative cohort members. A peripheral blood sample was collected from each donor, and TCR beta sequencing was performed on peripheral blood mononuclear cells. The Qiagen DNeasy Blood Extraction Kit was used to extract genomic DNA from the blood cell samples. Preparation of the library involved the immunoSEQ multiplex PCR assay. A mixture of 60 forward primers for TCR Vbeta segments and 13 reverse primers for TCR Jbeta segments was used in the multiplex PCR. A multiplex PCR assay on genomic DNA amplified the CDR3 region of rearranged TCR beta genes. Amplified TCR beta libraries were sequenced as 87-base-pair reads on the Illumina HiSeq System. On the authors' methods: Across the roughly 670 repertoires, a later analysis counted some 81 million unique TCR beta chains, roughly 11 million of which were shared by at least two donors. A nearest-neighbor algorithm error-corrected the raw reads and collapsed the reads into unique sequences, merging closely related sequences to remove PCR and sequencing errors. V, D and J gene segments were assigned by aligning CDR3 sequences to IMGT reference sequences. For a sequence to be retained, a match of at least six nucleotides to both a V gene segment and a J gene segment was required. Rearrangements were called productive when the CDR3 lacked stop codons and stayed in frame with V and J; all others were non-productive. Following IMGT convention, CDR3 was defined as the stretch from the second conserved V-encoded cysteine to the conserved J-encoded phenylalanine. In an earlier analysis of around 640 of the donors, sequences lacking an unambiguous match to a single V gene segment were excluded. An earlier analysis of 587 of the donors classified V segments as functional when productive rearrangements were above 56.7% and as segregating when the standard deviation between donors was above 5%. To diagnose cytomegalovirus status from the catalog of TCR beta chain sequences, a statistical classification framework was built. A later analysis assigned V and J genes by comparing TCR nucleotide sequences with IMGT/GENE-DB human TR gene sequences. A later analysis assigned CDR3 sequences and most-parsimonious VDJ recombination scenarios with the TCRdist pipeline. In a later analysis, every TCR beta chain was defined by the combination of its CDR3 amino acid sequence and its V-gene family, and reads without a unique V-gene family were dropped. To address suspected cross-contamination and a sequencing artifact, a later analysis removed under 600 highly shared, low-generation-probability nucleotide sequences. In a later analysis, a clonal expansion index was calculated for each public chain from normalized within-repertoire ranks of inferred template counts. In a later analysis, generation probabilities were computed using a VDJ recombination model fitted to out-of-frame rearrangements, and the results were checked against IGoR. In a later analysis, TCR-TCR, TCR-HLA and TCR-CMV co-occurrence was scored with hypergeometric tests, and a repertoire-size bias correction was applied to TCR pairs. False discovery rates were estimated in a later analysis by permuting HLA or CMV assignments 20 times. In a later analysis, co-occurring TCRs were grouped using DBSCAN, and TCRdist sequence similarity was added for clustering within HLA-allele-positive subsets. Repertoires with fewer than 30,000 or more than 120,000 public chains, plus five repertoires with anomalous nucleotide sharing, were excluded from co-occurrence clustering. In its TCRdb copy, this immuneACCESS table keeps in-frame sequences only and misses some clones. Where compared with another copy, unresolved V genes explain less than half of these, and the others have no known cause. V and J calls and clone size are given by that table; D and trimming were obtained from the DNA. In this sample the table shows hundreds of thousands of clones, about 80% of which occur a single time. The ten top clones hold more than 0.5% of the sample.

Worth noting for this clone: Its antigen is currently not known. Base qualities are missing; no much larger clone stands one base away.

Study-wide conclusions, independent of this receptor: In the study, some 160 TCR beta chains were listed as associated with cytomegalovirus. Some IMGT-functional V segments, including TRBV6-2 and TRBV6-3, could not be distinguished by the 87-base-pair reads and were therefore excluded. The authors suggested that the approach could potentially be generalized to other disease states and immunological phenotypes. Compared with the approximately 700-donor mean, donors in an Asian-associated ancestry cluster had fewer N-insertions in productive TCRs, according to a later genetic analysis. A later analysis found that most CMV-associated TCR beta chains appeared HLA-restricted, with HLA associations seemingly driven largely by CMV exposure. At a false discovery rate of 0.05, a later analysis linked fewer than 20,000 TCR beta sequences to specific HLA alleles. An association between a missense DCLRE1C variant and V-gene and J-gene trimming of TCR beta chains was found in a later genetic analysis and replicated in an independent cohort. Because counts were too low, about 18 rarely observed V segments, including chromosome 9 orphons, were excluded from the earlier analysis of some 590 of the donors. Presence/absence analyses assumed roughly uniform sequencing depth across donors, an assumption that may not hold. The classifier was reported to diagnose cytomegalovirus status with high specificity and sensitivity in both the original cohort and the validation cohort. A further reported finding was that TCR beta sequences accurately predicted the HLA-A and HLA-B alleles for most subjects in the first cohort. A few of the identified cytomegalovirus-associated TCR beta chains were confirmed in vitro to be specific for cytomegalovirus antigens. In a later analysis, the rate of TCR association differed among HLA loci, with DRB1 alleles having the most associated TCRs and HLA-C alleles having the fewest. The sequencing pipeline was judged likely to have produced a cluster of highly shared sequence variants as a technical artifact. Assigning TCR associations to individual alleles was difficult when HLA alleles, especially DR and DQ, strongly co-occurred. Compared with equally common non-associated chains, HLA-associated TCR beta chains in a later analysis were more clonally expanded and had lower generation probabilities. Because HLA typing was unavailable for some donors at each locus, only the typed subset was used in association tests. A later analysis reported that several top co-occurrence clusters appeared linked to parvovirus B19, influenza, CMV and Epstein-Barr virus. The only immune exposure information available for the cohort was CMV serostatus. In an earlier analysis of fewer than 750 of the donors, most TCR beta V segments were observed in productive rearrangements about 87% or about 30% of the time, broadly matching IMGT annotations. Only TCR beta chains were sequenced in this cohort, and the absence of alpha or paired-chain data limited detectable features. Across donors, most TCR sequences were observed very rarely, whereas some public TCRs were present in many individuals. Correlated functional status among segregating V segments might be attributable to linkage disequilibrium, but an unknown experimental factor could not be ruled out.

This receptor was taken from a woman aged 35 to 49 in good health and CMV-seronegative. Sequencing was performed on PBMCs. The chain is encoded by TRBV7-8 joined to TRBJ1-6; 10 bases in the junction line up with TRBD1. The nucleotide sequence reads TGTGCCAGCAGCTTATTATCGGGACAGGGGTCTTCACCCCTCCACTTT. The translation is CASSLLSGQGSSPLHF. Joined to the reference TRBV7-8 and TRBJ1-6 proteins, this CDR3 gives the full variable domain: GAGVSQSPRYKVAKRGQDVALRCDPISGHVSLFWYQQALGQGPEFLTYFQNEAQLDKSGLPSDRFFAERPEGSVSTLKIQRTQQEDSAVYLCASSLLSGQGSSPLHFGNGTRLTVT.